These 17 T cell receptor beta chains were sequenced from one sample in a study of OX40 agonist ivuxolimab in advanced cancers. This table comes from immunoSEQ multiplex PCR, and its TCRdb copy is limited to in-frame clones, with some not included. The profile shows 60,000 to 75,000 clones, roughly 88% of them singletons. Sequencing used CD4+ or CD8+ T cells sorted from blood, obtained in a trial of the OX40 agonist ivuxolimab. Source of these receptors: an adult with an advanced solid tumor such as melanoma, head and neck, liver or kidney cancer.

The chain links TRBV28 to TRBJ2-1; D possibly uses TRBD1 or TRBD2 (5 bases each). Germline CDR1 is MDHEN and CDR2 is SYDVKM. This CDR3 region has 15 residues. With 7 bases removed from V and 5 bases from J, the gap between germline ends came to 18 bases. For the CDR3, the DNA is TGTGCCAGCAAACCTGGGACCCCCGGCGACAATGAGCAGTTCTTC. Encoded protein: CASKPGTPGDNEQFF.

The chain combines TRBV6-5 with TRBJ2-7; D unresolved. The V end lost 0 bases, the J end lost 4 bases, and 7 bases lay between the germline ends. The CDR3 loop spans 13 amino acids. Germline values: CDR1 MNHEY, CDR2 SVGAGI. The CDR3 sequence is CASSYSIGYEQYF. The CDR3 DNA sequence: TGTGCCAGCAGTTACTCGATTGGTTACGAGCAGTACTTC.

The rearrangement uses TRBV7-9 and TRBJ1-4, with D uncertain. V was pared by 0 bases and J by 8 bases, with 10 bases between. CDR3 length: 14 amino acids. Germline V gene lookup returns CDR1 SEHNR and CDR2 FQNEAQ (reference sequence). The CDR3 sequence: CASSLASPGEKLFF. The CDR3 DNA reads as TGTGCCAGCAGCTTAGCGTCCCCGGGGGAAAAACTGTTTTTT.

J is TRBJ2-7 and V is TRBV4-1; TRBD2 matches 9 bases. The trim removed 0 bases at V and 2 bases at J, leaving 5 bases unmatched. The CDR3 loop spans 16 amino acids. CDR1 and CDR2 from the germline V gene are MGHRA and YSYEKL. The CDR3 spells CASSQDRLAGPYEQYF. CDR3 in DNA: TGCGCCAGCAGCCAAGATCGCCTAGCGGGGCCCTACGAGCAGTACTTC.

V usage is TRBV28 and J usage is TRBJ2-7; 11 bases agree with TRBD1. V lost 7 bases, J lost 5 bases, and 4 bases stayed unmatched. This CDR3 is built from 13 residues. The germline V gene has CDR1 MDHEN and CDR2 SYDVKM. CDR3 bases: TGTGCCAGCACCCCGGGACAGGGGGACGAGCAGTACTTC. Amino acid sequence: CASTPGQGDEQYF.

The chain links TRBV5-1 to TRBJ2-1; 7 bases are shared with TRBD2. With V trimmed by 4 bases and J by 6 bases, 13 bases remained unmatched. Germline loops: CDR1 SGHRS, CDR2 YFSETQ. The CDR3 runs 16 residues. Written as DNA, the CDR3 is TGCGCCAGCAGCCCAACGCAGGGAGGGTATCTCAATGAGCAGTTCTTC. This codes for CASSPTQGGYLNEQFF.

The gene calls are TRBV11-3 and TRBJ2-7; D is ambiguous. CDR1 is SGHNT, CDR2 YENEEA, per germline. The CDR3 has 13 amino acids. Trimming left V 1 base short and J 3 bases short, with 7 bases between. The CDR3 loop reads CASSLVTDYEQYF. CDR3 sequence (DNA): TGTGCCAGCAGCTTAGTAACTGACTACGAGCAGTACTTC.

The V gene is TRBV5-4, the J gene TRBJ1-2; no definite D call. The CDR3 totals 15 residues. The V gene's germline CDR1 is SGHNT and CDR2 YYREEE (reference sequence). Trimming took off 3 bases at V and 0 bases at J, with 12 bases between the two ends. The CDR3 spells CASSSGIIANYGYTF. In nucleotides, the CDR3 is TGTGCCAGCAGCTCAGGCATAATAGCTAACTATGGCTACACCTTC.

V usage is TRBV5-1 and J usage is TRBJ2-7, with D possibly matching TRBD2 (6 bases). The V gene's germline CDR1 is SGHRS and CDR2 YFSETQ. The CDR3 totals 15 residues. V was pared by 0 bases and J by 6 bases, with 16 bases between. CDR3 residues: CASSLVGGRNGEQYF. The CDR3 DNA follows: TGCGCCAGCAGCTTGGTTGGAGGGAGGAATGGCGAGCAGTACTTC.

The chain carries TRBV4-2 and TRBJ1-5; no reliable D call. The V gene lost 4 bases and the J gene lost 6 bases, with 7 bases spanning the gap. Germline CDR1 LGHNA, CDR2 YNFKEQ. The CDR3 has 12 residues. The CDR3 DNA is TGTGCCAGCAGCCTCCCCGGTCAGCCCCAGCATTTT. It yields the protein CASSLPGQPQHF.

The chain links TRBV29-1 to TRBJ1-1, with unresolved D. The CDR3 extends over 11 amino acids. Germline V gives CDR1 SQVTM, CDR2 ANQGSEA. V lost 3 bases to trimming and J lost 1 base, with 3 bases between them. CDR3: CSVDKNTEAFF. As DNA, the CDR3 is TGCAGCGTTGATAAGAACACTGAAGCTTTCTTT.

This CDR3 is CASSLDWSSSYNEQFF. Here the CDR3 DNA reads TGCGCCAGCAGCTTGGATTGGTCCAGCTCCTACAATGAGCAGTTCTTC. The rearrangement links TRBV5-1 to TRBJ2-1; no reliable D call. V lost 0 bases, J lost 0 bases, and 10 bases lay in between. The CDR3 contains 16 residues. The germline gives CDR1 SGHRS, CDR2 YFSETQ.

The chain couples TRBV2 to TRBJ1-2; the match to TRBD1 covers 8 bases. CDR3 size: 13 residues. Looked up from germline, CDR1 is SNHLY and CDR2 is FYNNEI. Losses at the gene ends were 3 bases for V and 6 bases for J; bases not matched to a gene: 3. CDR3 sequence reads: CASSEATGDGYTF. The CDR3 nucleotides read TGTGCCAGCAGTGAGGCGACAGGGGATGGCTACACCTTC.

This clone came up a few times. The chain carries TRBV7-2 and TRBJ2-7; D unresolved. Trimming cost V 1 base and J 6 bases, with 10 bases left between them. The CDR3 has 13 residues. Germline loops: CDR1 SGHTA, CDR2 FQGNSA. The CDR3: CASSLVALAEQYF. CDR3 sequence (DNA): TGTGCCAGCAGCTTAGTTGCGTTGGCCGAGCAGTACTTC.

This rearrangement joins TRBV7-2 to TRBJ2-1, with 8 bases that match TRBD2. V lost 5 bases and J lost 5; bases outside the gene matches: 8. The CDR3 has 15 amino acids. CDR1 SGHTA and CDR2 FQGNSA come from the germline V gene. The CDR3 here is CASSPRGGGHNEQFF. CDR3 DNA sequence: TGTGCCAGCAGCCCCCGGGGGGGCGGCCACAATGAGCAGTTCTTC.

This clone was seen a single time. This rearrangement joins TRBV28 to TRBJ2-7; TRBD1 agrees at 7 bases. After removal of 5 bases from V and 0 bases from J, the junction contained 4 bases not matched to a gene. The CDR3 runs to 14 residues. Germline assignment: CDR1 MDHEN and CDR2 SYDVKM. CDR3 amino acids: CASSLDRSSYEQYF. CDR3 in DNA: TGTGCCAGCAGTCTGGACAGGAGCTCCTACGAGCAGTACTTC.

This clone has a handful of counts. This sequence joins TRBV7-9 and TRBJ1-1; 8 bases are a match to TRBD1. Germline V gene data show CDR1 as SEHNR and CDR2 as FQNEAQ (reference sequence). The CDR3 length is 13 residues. V lost 5 bases, J lost 6 bases, and 5 bases stayed unmatched. CDR3 nucleotides: TGTGCCAGCAGCCGACAGGGGTTGGCTGAAGCTTTCTTT. Its protein is CASSRQGLAEAFF.